Listed below are T cell receptor beta chains from one sample, sequenced in a study of T-cell memory formation after mild COVID-19. TCRdb recomputed calls from the 5' RACE reads with MiXCR, one row per CDR3 protein. Here the sample spans about 400,000 distinct CDR3 sequences, about a sixth being singletons. Material for sequencing was PBMCs or a T cell subset sorted from them (not recorded which). These receptors were obtained from a man between 18 and 35 years old who had mild COVID-19 (a few samples of this study predate the infection). Cell type and time point are not known. Both conserved end residues are part of each CDR3. D genes are given only for firm matches. Expanded clones are given a class, and other clones once, few, many or no size at all.

clone_size | cdr3_length | j_call | v_call | d_call | cdr3_aa | cdr3_nt
. | 15 | TRBJ2-3 | TRBV9 | . | CASSSMVGGTDTQYF | TGTGCCAGCAGCTCAATGGTAGGGGGCACAGATACGCAGTATTTT
. | 13 | TRBJ2-1 | TRBV6-2/TRBV6-3 | . | CASSYTPVNEQFF | TGTGCCAGCAGTTACACGCCCGTAAATGAGCAGTTCTTC
. | 17 | TRBJ2-3 | TRBV5-5 | TRBD1 | CASSLGTGWIGTDTQYF | TGTGCCAGCAGCCTTGGGACAGGCTGGATTGGCACAGATACGCAGTATTTT
many | 12 | TRBJ2-1 | TRBV7-9 | . | CASSLDYNEQFF | TGTGCCAGCAGCTTAGACTACAATGAGCAGTTCTTC
. | 15 | TRBJ2-2 | TRBV20-1 | TRBD2 | CSARDRRGGPGELFF | TGCAGTGCTAGAGATCGGCGGGGGGGTCCCGGGGAGCTGTTTTTT
. | 14 | TRBJ2-3 | TRBV20-1 | TRBD2 | CSARAGGPADTQYF | TGCAGTGCTAGGGCGGGGGGGCCTGCAGATACGCAGTATTTT
. | 15 | TRBJ2-3 | TRBV7-9 | TRBD1 | CASSIRDSATDTQYF | TGTGCCAGCAGCATCCGGGACAGTGCCACAGATACGCAGTATTTT
. | 13 | TRBJ2-7 | TRBV11-1 | TRBD1 | CASSLQQGALQYF | TGTGCCAGCAGCTTACAACAGGGGGCCTTACAGTACTTC
. | 12 | TRBJ2-7 | TRBV7-2 | . | CASSTLGVRQYF | TGTGCCAGCAGCACTCTGGGGGTGCGGCAGTACTTC
. | 13 | TRBJ2-3 | TRBV10-3 | . | CAISDRGTDTQYF | TGTGCCATCAGTGACAGAGGCACAGATACGCAGTATTTT
. | 14 | TRBJ2-2 | TRBV29-1 | TRBD1 | CSGTRQGATGELFF | TGCAGTGGGACCCGACAGGGGGCGACCGGGGAGCTGTTTTTT
. | 14 | TRBJ1-5 | TRBV2 | . | CASSRSRDYQPQHF | TGTGCCAGCAGTCGAAGCAGGGATTATCAGCCCCAGCATTTT
. | 15 | TRBJ1-2 | TRBV25-1 | . | CASSEAGGANYGYTF | TGTGCCAGCAGTGAGGCAGGCGGAGCTAACTATGGCTACACCTTC
many | 12 | TRBJ2-1 | TRBV7-2 | TRBD2 | CASNLGLAGQFF | TGTGCCAGCAACCTAGGACTAGCGGGGCAGTTCTTC
. | 13 | TRBJ2-2 | TRBV29-1 | TRBD1 | CSVGQGRSGELFF | TGCAGCGTAGGACAGGGGCGGAGCGGGGAGCTGTTTTTT
. | 15 | TRBJ2-2 | TRBV9 | . | CASSVGPRSTGELFF | TGTGCCAGCAGCGTAGGGCCCAGGTCTACCGGGGAGCTGTTTTTT
few | 13 | TRBJ2-3 | TRBV6-6 | . | CASSFDGTDTQYF | TGTGCCAGCAGTTTCGACGGGACAGATACGCAGTATTTT
. | 12 | TRBJ1-2 | TRBV7-9 | . | CASSFSTLSHTF | TGTGCCAGCAGCTTTTCCACCCTCTCCCACACCTTC
few | 14 | TRBJ1-3 | TRBV7-3 | . | CASSLAGPGNTIYF | TGTGCCAGCAGCTTAGCAGGTCCTGGAAACACCATATATTTT
. | 15 | TRBJ1-1 | TRBV20-1 | . | CSAREGAEGKTEAFF | TGCAGTGCTAGAGAGGGGGCGGAGGGGAAGACTGAAGCTTTCTTT
. | 17 | TRBJ1-3 | TRBV9 | . | CASSVSFGGSVGNTIYF | TGTGCCAGCAGCGTATCTTTCGGGGGTTCTGTTGGAAACACCATATATTTT
many | 15 | TRBJ2-5 | TRBV6-6 | TRBD1 | CASNSRTGGGETQYF | TGTGCCAGCAACTCAAGGACAGGGGGTGGAGAGACCCAGTACTTC
. | 13 | TRBJ2-7 | TRBV9 | . | CASSVGDSYEQYF | TGTGCCAGCAGCGTAGGTGATAGCTACGAGCAGTACTTC
many | 15 | TRBJ2-4 | TRBV4-1 | . | CASSQESYQRNIQYF | TGCGCCAGCAGCCAAGAGTCATACCAGAGAAACATTCAGTACTTC
few | 17 | TRBJ1-2 | TRBV6-2/TRBV6-3 | . | CASRFHPGSAWLYGYTF | TGTGCCAGCAGATTCCATCCCGGGTCGGCCTGGCTCTATGGCTACACCTTC
. | 15 | TRBJ1-1 | TRBV29-1 | . | CSVETTPGLRTEAFF | TGCAGCGTTGAAACCACCCCGGGGTTAAGGACTGAAGCTTTCTTT
. | 16 | TRBJ1-5 | TRBV15 | . | CATSKWGQGGNQPQHF | TGTGCCACCAGCAAGTGGGGGCAGGGAGGCAATCAGCCCCAGCATTTT
few | 17 | TRBJ1-1 | TRBV5-6 | . | CASSLVRGEGPDTEAFF | TGTGCCAGCAGCTTGGTAAGGGGTGAGGGTCCTGATACTGAAGCTTTCTTT
. | 16 | TRBJ2-6 | TRBV11-2 | . | CASSFHGSTGANVLTF | TGTGCCAGCAGCTTTCATGGGTCCACTGGGGCCAACGTCCTGACTTTC
. | 14 | TRBJ2-3 | TRBV18 | . | CASSRLGPTDTQYF | TGTGCCAGCTCACGTCTGGGGCCCACAGATACGCAGTATTTT
many | 16 | TRBJ2-2 | TRBV5-4 | . | CAVTGAELSSPGELFF | TGTGCCGTCACCGGGGCCGAACTTTCCTCCCCCGGGGAGCTGTTTTTT
. | 14 | TRBJ1-2 | TRBV18 | . | CASSPGLAVYGYTF | TGTGCCAGCTCACCAGGCCTCGCAGTCTATGGCTACACCTTC
. | 13 | TRBJ2-2 | TRBV12-3/TRBV12-4 | . | CASRTTGPGELFF | TGTGCCAGCAGGACTACTGGTCCCGGGGAGCTGTTTTTT
. | 13 | TRBJ2-1 | TRBV7-2 | TRBD2 | CASTRGGPDEQFF | TGTGCCAGCACCCGGGGGGGCCCTGATGAGCAGTTCTTC
few | 15 | TRBJ2-6 | TRBV28 | . | CASSPHGSGANVLTF | TGTGCCAGCAGTCCCCATGGGTCTGGGGCCAACGTCCTGACTTTC
. | 15 | TRBJ2-5 | TRBV4-1 | TRBD2 | CASSQSGGAVETQYF | TGCGCCAGCAGCCAAAGCGGGGGGGCCGTGGAGACCCAGTACTTC
many | 15 | TRBJ2-3 | TRBV11-2 | . | CASSLNPTSTDTQYF | TGTGCCAGCAGCTTAAATCCAACAAGCACAGATACGCAGTATTTT
few | 14 | TRBJ1-1 | TRBV12-3/TRBV12-4 | . | CASSFRGDHTEAFF | TGTGCCAGCAGTTTTCGGGGGGATCACACTGAAGCTTTCTTT
many | 14 | TRBJ1-5 | TRBV7-9 | . | CASSSSVSNQPQHF | TGTGCCAGCAGCTCCTCCGTAAGCAATCAGCCCCAGCATTTT
few | 14 | TRBJ2-2 | TRBV28 | . | CASSPVGVTGELFF | TGTGCCAGTTCGCCTGTCGGGGTGACCGGGGAGCTGTTTTTT
. | 15 | TRBJ1-4 | TRBV6-2/TRBV6-3 | . | CASGIESQTNEKLFF | TGTGCCAGCGGAATCGAGTCTCAAACTAATGAAAAACTGTTTTTT
. | 13 | TRBJ1-1 | TRBV20-1 | . | CSARPGRDTEAFF | TGCAGTGCTAGGCCGGGACGGGACACTGAAGCTTTCTTT
many | 15 | TRBJ1-5 | TRBV4-1 | . | CASSQEQYSNQPQHF | TGCGCCAGCAGCCAAGAACAGTATAGCAATCAGCCCCAGCATTTT
. | 14 | TRBJ1-5 | TRBV5-1 | . | CASSREGLNQPQHF | TGCGCCAGCAGCAGGGAAGGGCTTAATCAGCCCCAGCATTTT
. | 18 | TRBJ2-1 | TRBV5-5 | . | CASSFRVGGLSSYNEQFF | TGTGCCAGCAGCTTCAGGGTTGGGGGACTGAGCTCCTACAATGAGCAGTTCTTC
few | 16 | TRBJ1-2 | TRBV7-6 | TRBD1 | CASSLGTGGGSYGYTF | TGTGCCAGCAGCTTAGGGACAGGGGGCGGCAGCTATGGCTACACCTTC
. | 13 | TRBJ1-6 | TRBV15 | . | CATSGGLLHPIHF | TGTGCCACCAGCGGGGGCTTGCTCCATCCCATCCACTTT
few | 15 | TRBJ2-7 | TRBV4-1 | . | CASSQDLGTGYEQYF | TGCGCCAGCAGCCAAGATCTGGGGACGGGATACGAGCAGTACTTC
. | 16 | TRBJ2-1 | TRBV7-3 | TRBD2 | CASSLIGLAGVNEQFF | TGTGCCAGCAGCTTAATAGGACTAGCGGGGGTCAATGAGCAGTTCTTC
. | 15 | TRBJ1-2 | TRBV4-2 | TRBD1 | CASSQEGSGGHGYTF | TGTGCCAGCAGCCAAGAAGGGTCAGGGGGCCATGGCTACACCTTC
. | 17 | TRBJ2-7 | TRBV21-1 | . | CASSSSRVGQGAYEQYF | .
few | 14 | TRBJ2-1 | TRBV18 | . | CASSRRQVPTEQFF | TGTGCCAGCTCACGCCGACAGGTCCCGACTGAGCAGTTCTTC
. | 17 | TRBJ2-5 | TRBV24-1 | . | CATSDSRHRRGAETQYF | TGTGCCACCAGTGATTCTCGACATCGGAGAGGAGCCGAGACCCAGTACTTC
. | 15 | TRBJ1-2 | TRBV12-3/TRBV12-4 | . | CASSLSGGTNYGYTF | TGTGCCAGCAGTTTATCGGGGGGGACTAACTATGGCTACACCTTC
few | 14 | TRBJ1-2 | TRBV12-3/TRBV12-4 | . | CASSLMGGEYGYTF | TGTGCCAGCAGTTTGATGGGCGGAGAGTATGGCTACACCTTC
few | 16 | TRBJ1-1 | TRBV28 | . | CASSLRWGRMNTEAFF | TGTGCCAGCAGTTTGAGATGGGGCAGGATGAACACTGAAGCTTTCTTT
many | 15 | TRBJ1-1 | TRBV7-9 | . | CASSFKGSGPNEAFF | TGTGCCAGCAGCTTCAAGGGCTCCGGGCCTAATGAAGCTTTCTTT
many | 14 | TRBJ2-1 | TRBV28 | . | CASNRGFGYNEQFF | TGTGCCAGCAATCGAGGCTTCGGGTACAATGAGCAGTTCTTC
. | 12 | TRBJ1-2 | TRBV6-2/TRBV6-3 | TRBD1 | CASTQGVGGYTF | TGTGCCAGCACCCAGGGGGTCGGTGGCTACACCTTC
few | 14 | TRBJ2-5 | TRBV14 | TRBD1 | CASSPDRAWETQYF | TGTGCCAGCAGCCCAGACAGGGCATGGGAGACCCAGTACTTC